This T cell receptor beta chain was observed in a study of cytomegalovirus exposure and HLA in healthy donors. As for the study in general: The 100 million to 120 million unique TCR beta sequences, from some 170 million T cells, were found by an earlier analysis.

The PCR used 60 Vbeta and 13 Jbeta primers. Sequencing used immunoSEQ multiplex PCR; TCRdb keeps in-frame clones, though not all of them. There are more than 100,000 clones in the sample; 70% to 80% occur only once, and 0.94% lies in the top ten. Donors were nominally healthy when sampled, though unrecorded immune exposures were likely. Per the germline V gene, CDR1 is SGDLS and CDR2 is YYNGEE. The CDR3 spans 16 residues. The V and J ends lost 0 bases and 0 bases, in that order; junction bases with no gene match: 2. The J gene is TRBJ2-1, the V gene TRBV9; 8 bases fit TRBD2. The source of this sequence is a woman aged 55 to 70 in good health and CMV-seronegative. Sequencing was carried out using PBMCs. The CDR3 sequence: CASSVVAGGSYNEQFF. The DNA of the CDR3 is TGTGCCAGCAGCGTAGTGGCGGGAGGCTCCTACAATGAGCAGTTCTTC.